The present TCR beta chain was sequenced within a study of T cell responses to AZD1222 COVID-19 vaccine. Broader study findings: Only a handful of individuals given AZD1222 were seropositive at baseline. Two AZD1222 doses significantly raised spike-specific TCR breadth and depth over controls. Dominant CD4 TCR responses targeted spike regions 160-218 and 743-854.

About this clone: What it binds is unknown.

Produced via immunoSEQ multiplex PCR; TCRdb's table is partial and in-frame only. This table holds over 120,000 clones, 80% to 95% found once. Germline V gene sequence: CDR1 SGHTA, CDR2 FQGNSA. The V end was cut by 1 base, the J end by 7 bases, with 16 bases between. The length of the CDR3 is 15 residues. The rearrangement joins TRBV7-2 to TRBJ2-5, with D possibly TRBD1 on 7 matching bases. The origin of this receptor is an adult who received the AZD1222 COVID-19 vaccine. The sequences come from peripheral blood, collected 28 days after the second AZD1222 dose. The CDR3 reads CASSLVSGAGGTQYF. CDR3 coding DNA: TGTGCCAGCAGCTTAGTTTCGGGGGCAGGGGGGACCCAGTACTTC.